The T cell receptor (beta chain) described here comes from a study of response to subunit inactivated influenza vaccine. This clonotype was counted many times. TCRdb fed the RT-PCR reads into MiXCR, producing one record per CDR3 protein. The repertoire has around 600,000 distinct CDR3 sequences, approximately 10% of them found once; the top ten carry approximately 10%. The data also belong to a second study, concerning T cells expressing NK-cell markers. That publication notes: As the method of synthesis, 5'RACE template switching with UMIs yielded TCR beta cDNA.

The receptor comes from a man between 50 and 59 years old who received an inactivated influenza vaccine. The sample in question was PBMCs from blood, obtained on the day of vaccination.

The CDR3 is CSVQGFGQETQYF. Here the CDR3 DNA reads TGCAGCGTTCAGGGATTCGGGCAAGAGACCCAGTACTTC. The chain employs TRBV29-1 and TRBJ2-5, with D perhaps matching TRBD1 (5 bases). Trimming removed 5 bases from V and 2 bases from J, with 12 bases in between. This CDR3 has 13 amino acids. CDR1 SQVTM and CDR2 ANQGSEA come from the germline V gene.